A few counts support the clone carrying this T cell receptor (beta chain). The data were taken from a study of CD8+ T cells in alopecia areata. Overall study: Administration of oral tofacitinib to treated patients was at 5 to 10 mg twice daily.

As to treatment: oral pan-JAK inhibitor, 5-10 mg twice daily. Germline-derived CDR1 and CDR2 are SGHRS and YFSETQ. The CDR3 length is 13 residues. Trimming removed 4 bases at V and 2 bases at J, with 10 bases between. After isolation, RNA underwent reverse transcription to generate cDNA as the sequencing template. The assay was immunoSEQ multiplex PCR, and TCRdb's table has in-frame clones only and misses some. The repertoire holds about 200,000 clones, with about three fifths as singletons. The chain carries TRBV5-1 and TRBJ2-7; D possibly corresponds to TRBD2 (5 bases). The sequences come from CD4+ T cells sorted from blood, collected at week 24, from a patient treated with tofacitinib. The clonotype was recovered from a human donor with alopecia areata. CDR3 DNA sequence: TGCGCCAGCAGCAGAGGGCAAACCTACGAGCAGTACTTC. This translates into CASSRGQTYEQYF.